Following are 11 T cell receptor beta chains from one sample sequenced in a study of shared clonotypes between healthy human individuals (TCRdb year 2020). Libraries were made using the immunoSEQ multiplex PCR assay. What TCRdb holds here is the immuneACCESS table cut down to in-frame rearrangements. Part of the clones is not present; checked against another copy, under half of the missing clones reflect an unresolved V gene, and the others are unexplained. This sample has fewer than 850,000 clones in its table, and about three quarters of those were observed once. The ten largest clonotypes hold 1.5% to 2% of the sample. The material sequenced was memory CD4+ T cells sorted from blood. This sample's cell subset or site label indicates: CD45RA-negative fraction. The receptors originated from a woman aged 25 to 39 in good health.

This chain links TRBV11-2 with TRBJ2-3; either TRBD1 or TRBD2 may supply D (5 bases each). Trimming pared 3 bases from V and 4 bases from J, leaving 11 bases between. The CDR3 is 14 amino acids. The germline V gene has CDR1 SGHAT and CDR2 FQNNGV. In DNA, the CDR3 is TGTGCCAGCAGCTTCCCGTTGGGGGCAGATACGCAGTATTTT. It is translated as CASSFPLGADTQYF. The whole variable domain, remainder taken from reference TRBV11-2 and TRBJ2-3, is EAGVAQSPRYKIIEKRQSVAFWCNPISGHATLYWYQQILGQGPKLLIQFQNNGVVDDSQLPKDRFSAERLKGVDSTLKIQPAKLEDSAVYLCASSFPLGADTQYFGPGTRLTVL.

V is TRBV10-3 and J is TRBJ2-7; D may be TRBD1 (6 bases). The CDR3 is 13 amino acids. The V and J ends lost 4 bases and 3 bases respectively, with 10 bases between them. Germline V gene sequence: CDR1 ENHRY, CDR2 SYGVKD. The DNA of the CDR3 is TGTGCCATCAGTGGCCGACAGGACTACGAGCAGTACTTC. It specifies CAISGRQDYEQYF.

This clone was picked up a small number of times. The gene calls are TRBV7-9 and TRBJ1-4, with TRBD1 matching over 8 bases. Germline CDR1 reads SEHNR; CDR2 reads FQNEAQ (reference sequence). CDR3 length: 15 amino acids. V was clipped by 5 bases and J by 6 bases; unmatched bases: 8. In nucleotides, the CDR3 is TGTGCCAGCAGCCCAGGACAGGGTTTGGATGAAAAACTGTTTTTT. Amino acids: CASSPGQGLDEKLFF. The entire variable domain, with the rest obtained from reference TRBV7-9 and TRBJ1-4, is as follows: DTGVSQNPRHKITKRGQNVTFRCDPISEHNRLYWYRQTLGQGPEFLTYFQNEAQLEKSRLLSDRFSAERPKGSFSTLEIQRTEQGDSAMYLCASSPGQGLDEKLFFGSGTQLSVL.

The chain couples TRBV30 to TRBJ2-5; no reliable D call. Gene TRBJ2-7 matches the end of the DNA better, so the J call may be wrong. CDR3 size: 13 residues. Germline V CDR1 and CDR2: GTSNPN, SVGIG (reference sequence). The CDR3 is CASNYRSLDEQYF. The CDR3 nucleotides are TGTGCCTCAAATTATCGGTCCTTGGACGAGCAGTACTTC.

V is TRBV6-6 and J is TRBJ2-2, with 8 bases identical to TRBD2. From germline, CDR1 is MNHNY and CDR2 SVGAGI (reference sequence). The CDR3 is 16 residues long. Unmatched junction bases numbered 7, after V lost 1 base and J lost 6 bases. This chain's CDR3 is CASSYFGGRTSGELFF. The CDR3 DNA reads as TGTGCCAGCAGTTACTTCGGCGGGAGGACGTCCGGGGAGCTGTTTTTT.

CDR3 sequence reads: CASRSASGNKDEQFF. In DNA, the CDR3 is TGTGCCAGCAGGTCCGCTAGCGGGAATAAAGATGAGCAGTTCTTC. The chain couples TRBV28 to TRBJ2-1; 9 nucleotides agree with TRBD2. The CDR3 has 15 residues. Germline V gene sequence: CDR1 MDHEN, CDR2 SYDVKM. V shed 6 bases, J shed 8 bases, and the junction held 11 bases outside the gene matches. Looking up the rest from reference TRBV28 and TRBJ2-1 gives the full variable domain: DVKVTQSSRYLVKRTGEKVFLECVQDMDHENMFWYRQDPGLGLRLIYFSYDVKMKEKGDIPEGYSVSREKKERFSLILESASTNQTSMYLCASRSASGNKDEQFFGPGTRLTVL.

The gene calls are TRBV19 and TRBJ1-5; weak D call: TRBD1 (6 bases). CDR3 length: 14 amino acids. V was pared by 10 bases and J by 0 bases, with 13 bases between. Germline V gene sequence: CDR1 LNHDA, CDR2 SQIVND (reference sequence). The CDR3 is CATGGLYSNQPQHF. As DNA, the CDR3 is TGTGCCACGGGGGGCCTTTATAGCAATCAGCCCCAGCATTTT.

J is TRBJ2-1 and V is TRBV5-1, with D possibly being TRBD2 (5 bases). Germline CDR1 and CDR2: SGHRS and YFSETQ. This CDR3 comprises 15 residues. V dropped 0 bases and J dropped 8 bases, with 15 bases sitting between them. In DNA, the CDR3 is TGCGCCAGCAGCTTGGCCCTTGAGGGAGTGGATGAGCAGTTCTTC. It translates to CASSLALEGVDEQFF.

V gene TRBV5-6 combines with J gene TRBJ1-3, with a possible D match to TRBD1 (5 bases). There are 14 residues in the CDR3. Trimming removed 7 bases from V and 4 bases from J, with 15 bases in between. Germline V gene lookup returns CDR1 SGHDT and CDR2 YYEEEE. This chain's CDR3 is CASRTRGAGNTIYF. Here the CDR3 DNA reads TGTGCCAGCCGTACTCGGGGCGCCGGAAACACCATATATTTT.

The rearrangement links TRBV2 to TRBJ2-7; the match to TRBD2 covers 10 bases. CDR3 length equals 15 residues. The V gene's germline CDR1 is SNHLY and CDR2 FYNNEI. The trim removed 4 bases at V and 6 bases at J, leaving 9 bases unmatched. This chain's CDR3 is CASSVFLAGVGEQYF. CDR3 nucleotide sequence: TGTGCCAGCAGTGTATTTCTAGCGGGAGTAGGCGAGCAGTACTTC.

The chain couples TRBV5-1 to TRBJ1-4; D might be TRBD1 (5 bases). Trimming took off 2 bases at V and 8 bases at J, with 13 bases between the two ends. This CDR3 has 14 amino acids. Germline V gene data show CDR1 as SGHRS and CDR2 as YFSETQ. In DNA form, the CDR3 reads TGCGCCAGCAGCTTACCCGGGACGACAGAAAAACTGTTTTTT. It specifies CASSLPGTTEKLFF.